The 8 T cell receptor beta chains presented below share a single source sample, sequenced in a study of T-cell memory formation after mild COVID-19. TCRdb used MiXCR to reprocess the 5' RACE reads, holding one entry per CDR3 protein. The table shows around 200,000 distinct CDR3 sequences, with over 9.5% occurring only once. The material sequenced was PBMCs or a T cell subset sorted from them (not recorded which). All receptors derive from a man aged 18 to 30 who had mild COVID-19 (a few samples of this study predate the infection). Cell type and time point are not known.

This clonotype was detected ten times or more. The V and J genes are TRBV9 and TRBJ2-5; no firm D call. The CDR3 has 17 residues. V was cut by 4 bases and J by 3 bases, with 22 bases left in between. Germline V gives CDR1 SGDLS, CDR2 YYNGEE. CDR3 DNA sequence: TGTGCCAGCAGCCCAAGACTCGAAATGTGGGGTGAAGAGACCCAGTACTTC. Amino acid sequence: CASSPRLEMWGEETQYF.

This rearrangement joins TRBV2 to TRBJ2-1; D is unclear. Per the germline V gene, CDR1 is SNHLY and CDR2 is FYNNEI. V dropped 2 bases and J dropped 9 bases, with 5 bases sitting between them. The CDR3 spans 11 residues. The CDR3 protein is CASSEPGEQFF. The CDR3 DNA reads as TGTGCCAGCAGTGAACCGGGTGAGCAGTTCTTC.

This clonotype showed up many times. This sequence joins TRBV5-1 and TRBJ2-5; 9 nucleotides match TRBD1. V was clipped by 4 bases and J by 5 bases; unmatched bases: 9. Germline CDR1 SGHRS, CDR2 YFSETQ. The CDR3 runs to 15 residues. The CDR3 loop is CASSPETGGGETQYF. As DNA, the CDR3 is TGCGCCAGCAGCCCAGAAACAGGGGGCGGCGAGACCCAGTACTTC.

CDR3 bases: TGTGCCAGCAGCTTGGACCGGGACCCTTCCTACGAGCAGTACGTC. The encoded protein is CASSLDRDPSYEQYV. This sequence joins TRBV7-2 and TRBJ2-7; either TRBD1 or TRBD2 may supply D (5 bases each). Germline-derived CDR1 and CDR2 are SGHTA and FQGNSA. Deletions cut 3 bases from V and 1 base from J, with 13 bases between. This CDR3 comprises 15 residues.

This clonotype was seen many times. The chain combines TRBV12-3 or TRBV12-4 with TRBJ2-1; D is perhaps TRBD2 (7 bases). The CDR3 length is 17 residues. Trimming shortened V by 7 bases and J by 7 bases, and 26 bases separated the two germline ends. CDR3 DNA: TGTGCCAGCACCAGCACCGTAGCTGGGGGGGCCGGGAATGAGCAGTTCTTC. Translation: CASTSTVAGGAGNEQFF.

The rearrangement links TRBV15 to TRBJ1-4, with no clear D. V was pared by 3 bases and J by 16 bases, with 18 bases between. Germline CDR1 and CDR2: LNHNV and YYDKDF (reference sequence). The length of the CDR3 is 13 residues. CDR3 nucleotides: TGTGCCACCAGCAGGGACCCCGAGAGCTGGAAGTTTTTT. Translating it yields CATSRDPESWKFF.

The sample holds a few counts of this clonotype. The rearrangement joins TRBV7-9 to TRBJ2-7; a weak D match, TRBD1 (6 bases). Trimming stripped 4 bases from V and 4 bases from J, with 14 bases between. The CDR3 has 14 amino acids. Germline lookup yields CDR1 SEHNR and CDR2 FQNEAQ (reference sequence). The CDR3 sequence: CASSWTDEKYEQYF. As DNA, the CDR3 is TGTGCCAGCAGCTGGACAGACGAGAAATACGAGCAGTACTTC.

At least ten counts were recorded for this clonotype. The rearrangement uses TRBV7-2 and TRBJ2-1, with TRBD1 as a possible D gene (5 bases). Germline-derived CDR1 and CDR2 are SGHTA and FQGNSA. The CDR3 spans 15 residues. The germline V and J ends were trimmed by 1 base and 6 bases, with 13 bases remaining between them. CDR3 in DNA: TGTGCCAGCAGCTTAGGTCAGGGCAGGGCCAATGAGCAGTTCTTC. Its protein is CASSLGQGRANEQFF.